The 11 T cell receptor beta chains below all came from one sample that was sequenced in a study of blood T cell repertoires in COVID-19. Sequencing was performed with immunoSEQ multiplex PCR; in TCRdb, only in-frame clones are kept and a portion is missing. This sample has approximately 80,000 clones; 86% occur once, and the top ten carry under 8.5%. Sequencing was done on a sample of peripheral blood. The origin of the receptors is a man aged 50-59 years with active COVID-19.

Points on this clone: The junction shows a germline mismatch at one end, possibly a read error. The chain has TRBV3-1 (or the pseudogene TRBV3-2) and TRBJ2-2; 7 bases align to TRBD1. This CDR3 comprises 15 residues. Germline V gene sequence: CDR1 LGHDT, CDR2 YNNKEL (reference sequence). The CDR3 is CASRQGGAFTGELFF. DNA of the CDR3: TGTGCCAGCAGACAAGGGGGCGCGTTCACCGGGGAGCTGTTTTTT.

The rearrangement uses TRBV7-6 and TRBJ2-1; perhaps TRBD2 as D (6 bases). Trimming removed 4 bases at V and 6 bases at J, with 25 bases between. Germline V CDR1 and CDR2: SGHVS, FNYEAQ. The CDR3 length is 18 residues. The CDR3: CASSSGPPIAAGINEQFF. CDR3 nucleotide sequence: TGTGCCAGCAGCTCTGGACCTCCCATAGCGGCTGGGATCAATGAGCAGTTCTTC.

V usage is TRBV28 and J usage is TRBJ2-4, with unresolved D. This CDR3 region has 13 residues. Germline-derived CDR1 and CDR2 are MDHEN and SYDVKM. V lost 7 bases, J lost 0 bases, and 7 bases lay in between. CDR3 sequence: CASTGLAKNIQYF. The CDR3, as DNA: TGTGCCAGCACGGGTTTAGCCAAAAACATTCAGTACTTC.

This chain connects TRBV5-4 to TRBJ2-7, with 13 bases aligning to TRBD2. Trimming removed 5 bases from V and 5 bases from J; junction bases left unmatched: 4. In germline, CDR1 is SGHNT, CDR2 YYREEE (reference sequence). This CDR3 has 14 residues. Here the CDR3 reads CASRGLAGDHEQYF. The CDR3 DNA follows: TGTGCCAGCAGAGGACTAGCGGGAGACCACGAGCAGTACTTC.

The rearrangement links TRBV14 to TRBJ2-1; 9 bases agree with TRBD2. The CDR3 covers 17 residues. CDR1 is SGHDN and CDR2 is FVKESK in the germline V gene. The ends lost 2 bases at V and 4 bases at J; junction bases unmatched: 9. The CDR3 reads CASSQRVAGAPYNEQFF. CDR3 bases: TGTGCCAGCAGCCAAAGGGTAGCGGGGGCCCCTTACAATGAGCAGTTCTTC.

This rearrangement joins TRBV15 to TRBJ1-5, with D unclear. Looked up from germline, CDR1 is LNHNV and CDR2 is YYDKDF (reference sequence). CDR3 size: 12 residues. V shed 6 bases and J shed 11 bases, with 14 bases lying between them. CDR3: CATRGGGSAQHF. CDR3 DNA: TGTGCCACCAGGGGAGGTGGGTCGGCCCAGCATTTT. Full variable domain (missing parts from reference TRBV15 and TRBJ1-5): DAMVIQNPRYQVTQFGKPVTLSCSQTLNHNVMYWYQQKSSQAPKLLFHYYDKDFNNEADTPDNFQSRRPNTSFCFLDIRSPGLGDTAMYLCATRGGGSAQHFGDGTRLSIL.

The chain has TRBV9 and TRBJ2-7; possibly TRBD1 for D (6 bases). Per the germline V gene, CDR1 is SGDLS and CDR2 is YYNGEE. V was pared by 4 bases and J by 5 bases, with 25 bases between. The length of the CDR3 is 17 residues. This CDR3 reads CASSPYEGVPFSDEQYF. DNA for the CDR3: TGTGCCAGCAGCCCATACGAGGGGGTGCCTTTTTCGGACGAGCAGTACTTC.

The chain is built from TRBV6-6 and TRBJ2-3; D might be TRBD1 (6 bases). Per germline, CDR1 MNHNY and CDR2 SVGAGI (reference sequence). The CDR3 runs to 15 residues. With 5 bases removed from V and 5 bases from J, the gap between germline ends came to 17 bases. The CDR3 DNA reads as TGTGCCAGCAGTCCCCGCGGGCAGGGGATAGATACGCAGTATTTT. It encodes CASSPRGQGIDTQYF.

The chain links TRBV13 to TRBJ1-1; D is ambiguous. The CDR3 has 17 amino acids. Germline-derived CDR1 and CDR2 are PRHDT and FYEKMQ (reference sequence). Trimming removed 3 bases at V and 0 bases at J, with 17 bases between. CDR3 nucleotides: TGTGCCAGCAGCTTGTACGCCCTGGGAGAGATGAACACTGAAGCTTTCTTT. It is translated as CASSLYALGEMNTEAFF.

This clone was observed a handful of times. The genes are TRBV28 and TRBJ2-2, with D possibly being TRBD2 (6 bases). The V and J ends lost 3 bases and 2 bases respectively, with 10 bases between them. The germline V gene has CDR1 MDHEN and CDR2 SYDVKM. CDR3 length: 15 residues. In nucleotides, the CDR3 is TGTGCCAGCAGTTTTTACGGGGGTAACACCGGGGAGCTGTTTTTT. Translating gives CASSFYGGNTGELFF.

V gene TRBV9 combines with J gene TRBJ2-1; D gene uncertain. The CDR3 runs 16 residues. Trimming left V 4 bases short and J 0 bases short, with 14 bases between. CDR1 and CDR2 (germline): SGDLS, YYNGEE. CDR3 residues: CASSHLDGSSYNEQFF. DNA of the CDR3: TGTGCCAGCAGCCACCTAGACGGCAGCTCCTACAATGAGCAGTTCTTC.